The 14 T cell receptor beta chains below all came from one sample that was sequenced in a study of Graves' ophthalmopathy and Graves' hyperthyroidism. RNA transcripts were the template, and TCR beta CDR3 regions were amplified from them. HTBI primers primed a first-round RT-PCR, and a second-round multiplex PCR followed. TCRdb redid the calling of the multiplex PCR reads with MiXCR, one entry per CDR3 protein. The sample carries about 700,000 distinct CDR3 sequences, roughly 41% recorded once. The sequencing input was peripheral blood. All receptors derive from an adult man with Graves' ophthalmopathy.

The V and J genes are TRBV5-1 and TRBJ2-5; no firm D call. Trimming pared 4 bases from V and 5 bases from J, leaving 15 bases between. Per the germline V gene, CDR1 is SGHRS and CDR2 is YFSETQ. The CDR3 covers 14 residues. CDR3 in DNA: TGCGCCAGCAGCCCTGGACCGTTTACGGAGACCCAGTACTTC. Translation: CASSPGPFTETQYF. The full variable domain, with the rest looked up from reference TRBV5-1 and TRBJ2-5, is KAGVTQTPRYLIKTRGQQVTLSCSPISGHRSVSWYQQTPGQGLQFLFEYFSETQRNKGNFPGRFSGRQFSNSRSEMNVSTLELGDSALYLCASSPGPFTETQYFGPGTRLLVL.

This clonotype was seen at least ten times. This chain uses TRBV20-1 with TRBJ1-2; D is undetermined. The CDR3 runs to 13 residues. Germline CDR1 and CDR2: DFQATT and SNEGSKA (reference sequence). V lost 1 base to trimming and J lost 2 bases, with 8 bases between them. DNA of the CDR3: TGCAGTGCTAGAGTTGGAGGCAACTATGGCTACACCTTC. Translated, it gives CSARVGGNYGYTF.

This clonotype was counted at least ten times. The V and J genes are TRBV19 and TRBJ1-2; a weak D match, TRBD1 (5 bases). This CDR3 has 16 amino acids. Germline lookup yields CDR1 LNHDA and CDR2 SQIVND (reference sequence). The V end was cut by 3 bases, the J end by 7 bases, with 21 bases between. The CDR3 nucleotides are TGTGCCAGTAGTATCTTTGGGACCGAATCTCGCCGTGGCTACACCTTC. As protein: CASSIFGTESRRGYTF.

The CDR3: CASSLTSREEQYF. DNA for the CDR3: TGTGCCAGCAGTTTGACTAGCAGGGAAGAGCAGTACTTC. The V call is TRBV12-3 or TRBV12-4, the J call TRBJ2-7; the match to TRBD2 covers 7 bases. The CDR3 covers 13 residues. Unmatched junction bases numbered 6, after V lost 3 bases and J lost 7 bases.

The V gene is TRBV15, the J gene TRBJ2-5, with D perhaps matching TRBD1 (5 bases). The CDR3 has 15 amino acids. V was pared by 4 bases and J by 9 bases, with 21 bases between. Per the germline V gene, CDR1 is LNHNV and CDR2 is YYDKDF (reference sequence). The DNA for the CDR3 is TGTGCCACCAGCATGGACGGACATAGCAATCAGCCCCAGTACTTC. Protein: CATSMDGHSNQPQYF.

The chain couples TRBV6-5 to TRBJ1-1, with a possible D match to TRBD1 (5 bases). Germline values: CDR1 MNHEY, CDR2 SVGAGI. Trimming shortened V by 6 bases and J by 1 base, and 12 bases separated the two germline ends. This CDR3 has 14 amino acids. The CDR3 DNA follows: TGTGCCAGCAGCGGTCACGGACAGAACACTGAAGCTTTCTTT. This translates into CASSGHGQNTEAFF.

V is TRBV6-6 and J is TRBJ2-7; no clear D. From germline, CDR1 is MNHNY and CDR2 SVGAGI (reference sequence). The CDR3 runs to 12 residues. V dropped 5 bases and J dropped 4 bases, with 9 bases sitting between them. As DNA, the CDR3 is TGTGCCAGCAGTAACGGACCATACGAGCAGTACTTC. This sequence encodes CASSNGPYEQYF.

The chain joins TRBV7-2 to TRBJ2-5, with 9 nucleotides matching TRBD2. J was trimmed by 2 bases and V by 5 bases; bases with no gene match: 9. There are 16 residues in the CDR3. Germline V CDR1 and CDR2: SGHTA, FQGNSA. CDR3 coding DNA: TGTGCCAGCAGCATTTTCCAAGCGGGAGGTCAAGAGACCCAGTACTTC. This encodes CASSIFQAGGQETQYF.

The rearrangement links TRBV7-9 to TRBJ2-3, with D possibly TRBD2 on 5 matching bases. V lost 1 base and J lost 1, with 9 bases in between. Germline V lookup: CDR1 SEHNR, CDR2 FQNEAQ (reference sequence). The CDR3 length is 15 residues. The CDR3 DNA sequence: TGTGCCAGCAGCTTAGGGGGAGTGCGCACAGATACGCAGTATTTT. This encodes CASSLGGVRTDTQYF.

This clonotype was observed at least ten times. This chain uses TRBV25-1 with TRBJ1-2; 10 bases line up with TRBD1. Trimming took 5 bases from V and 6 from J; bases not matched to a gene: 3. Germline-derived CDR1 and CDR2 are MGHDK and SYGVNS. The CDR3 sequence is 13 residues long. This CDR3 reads CASSLGTGDGYTF. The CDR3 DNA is TGTGCCAGCAGTTTAGGGACAGGGGATGGCTACACCTTC.

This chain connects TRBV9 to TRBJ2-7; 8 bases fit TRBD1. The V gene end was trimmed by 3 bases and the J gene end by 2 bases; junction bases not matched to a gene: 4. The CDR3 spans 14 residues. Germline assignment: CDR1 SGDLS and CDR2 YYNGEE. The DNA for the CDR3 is TGTGCCAGCAGCGCCCGGACAGGGCCCTACGAGCAGTACTTC. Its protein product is CASSARTGPYEQYF.

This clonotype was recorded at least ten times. CDR3 DNA: TGTGCCACGAGAGGACAGGGGTTAAGCAATCAGCCCCAGCATTTT. Translating gives CATRGQGLSNQPQHF. The J gene is TRBJ1-5, the V gene TRBV15; 9 bases map to TRBD1. V shed 9 bases, J shed 1 base, and the junction held 7 bases outside the gene matches. Germline V CDR1 and CDR2: LNHNV, YYDKDF (reference sequence). CDR3 length equals 15 residues.

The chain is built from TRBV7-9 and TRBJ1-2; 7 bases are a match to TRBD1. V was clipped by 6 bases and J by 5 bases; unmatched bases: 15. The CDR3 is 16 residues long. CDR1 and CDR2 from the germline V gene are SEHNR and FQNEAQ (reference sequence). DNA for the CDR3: TGTGCCAGCAGAACTGCCAGGGAGGGGGCAAGGTATGGCTACACCTTC. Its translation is CASRTAREGARYGYTF.

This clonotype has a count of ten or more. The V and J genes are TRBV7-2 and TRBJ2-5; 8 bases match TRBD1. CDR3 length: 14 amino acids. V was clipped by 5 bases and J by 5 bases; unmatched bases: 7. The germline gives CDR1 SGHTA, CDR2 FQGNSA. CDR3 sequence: CASSPRQGRETQYF. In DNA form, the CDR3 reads TGTGCCAGCAGCCCGCGACAGGGGAGGGAGACCCAGTACTTC. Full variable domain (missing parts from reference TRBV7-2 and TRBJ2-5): GAGVSQSPSNKVTEKGKDVELRCDPISGHTALYWYRQSLGQGLEFLIYFQGNSAPDKSGLPSDRFSAERTGGSVSTLTIQRTQQEDSAVYLCASSPRQGRETQYFGPGTRLLVL.